The sequence of this T cell receptor (beta chain) was determined in a study of OX40 agonist ivuxolimab in advanced cancers. This table comes from immunoSEQ multiplex PCR, and its TCRdb copy is limited to in-frame clones, with some not included. The sample shows about 89,000 clones, more than 85% of them seen only once. The V end lost 2 bases, the J end lost 3 bases, and 18 bases lay between the germline ends. The germline CDR1 and CDR2 sequences are SGHNT and YENEEA. There are 17 residues in the CDR3. The clonotype was recovered from an adult with an advanced solid tumor such as melanoma, head and neck, liver or kidney cancer. This sample comprised CD4+ or CD8+ T cells sorted from blood, obtained in a trial of the OX40 agonist ivuxolimab. V usage is TRBV11-3 and J usage is TRBJ2-3; D uncertain. DNA of the CDR3: TGTGCCAGCAGCTTAAGTGGTAATGGGTTCCGAACAGATACGCAGTATTTT. Its protein is CASSLSGNGFRTDTQYF.